A selection of T cell receptor beta chains follows, all from one sample in a study of blood T cell repertoires in COVID-19. This table comes from immunoSEQ multiplex PCR, and its TCRdb copy is limited to in-frame clones, with some not included. The sample yields 300,000 to 350,000 clones, 87% seen once. The sequenced sample consisted of peripheral blood. These receptors were collected from a woman in her fifties or sixties with COVID-19, enrolled during active disease. The CDR3 runs from the conserved cysteine through the conserved F or W. The D gene is left open where the match is weak. Clone size, where shown, is once, few, many, or a class for clones that have expanded.

V,D,J,size,CDR3,DNA
TRBV19,-,TRBJ1-6,-,CASSIGQGGNSPLHF,TGTGCCAGTAGTATAGGTCAGGGCGGCAATTCACCCCTCCACTTT
TRBV18,-,TRBJ2-2,-,CASSPPRQSNTGELFF,TGTGCCAGCTCACCACCCCGACAGTCGAACACCGGGGAGCTGTTTTTT
TRBV27,-,TRBJ1-1,-,CASSRRAASLNTEAFF,TGTGCCAGCAGCCGCAGGGCAGCGAGCCTGAACACTGAAGCTTTCTTT
TRBV5-1,TRBD2,TRBJ2-5,-,CASSSGTSDGTQYF,TGCGCCAGCAGCTCGGGGACTAGCGATGGGACCCAGTACTTC
TRBV5-6,TRBD1,TRBJ2-6,-,CASSFDRGTGANVLTF,TGTGCCAGCAGCTTTGACAGGGGGACTGGGGCCAACGTCCTGACTTTC
TRBV7-8,TRBD2,TRBJ2-1,-,CASSLEGLADSYNEQFF,TGTGCCAGCAGCTTAGAGGGACTAGCGGACTCCTACAATGAGCAGTTCTTC
TRBV10-3,-,TRBJ2-7,-,CAISETGFSYEQYF,TGTGCCATCAGTGAGACAGGATTCTCCTACGAGCAGTACTTC
TRBV4-2,TRBD2,TRBJ2-3,-,CASSQTRAGGGADTQYF,TGTGCCAGCAGCCAGACAAGGGCGGGAGGTGGGGCAGATACGCAGTATTTT
TRBV7-3,-,TRBJ2-3,-,CASSLQRRGTDTQYF,TGTGCCAGCAGCTTACAGCGGAGGGGCACAGATACGCAGTATTTT
TRBV19,-,TRBJ1-1,-,CASSLNTGRSGAFF,TGTGCCAGTAGTCTTAACACAGGGCGGAGTGGGGCTTTCTTT
TRBV2,-,TRBJ1-2,once,CASSELSTGNYGYTF,TGTGCCAGCAGTGAATTATCCACAGGAAACTATGGCTACACCTTC
TRBV18,-,TRBJ1-1,-,CASSPSGATEAFF,TGTGCCAGCTCACCTTCGGGTGCCACTGAAGCTTTCTTT
TRBV19,-,TRBJ1-4,once,CASSSQANEKLFF,TGTGCCAGTAGTTCACAGGCTAATGAAAAACTGTTTTTT
TRBV29-1,TRBD1,TRBJ2-7,-,CSVESDPLQTGYSYEQYF,TGCAGCGTTGAATCCGACCCCTTACAGACAGGGTACTCCTACGAGCAGTACTTC
TRBV7-2,-,TRBJ1-6,-,CASSLSFGGANSPLHF,TGTGCCAGCAGCTTAAGTTTCGGTGGAGCAAATTCACCCCTCCACTTT
TRBV4-3,-,TRBJ1-2,once,CASSQRDSIGYTF,TGCGCCAGCAGCCAGCGGGACTCCATAGGCTACACCTTC
TRBV24-1,-,TRBJ1-5,few,CATSDYKDNQPQHF,TGTGCCACCAGTGATTACAAAGACAATCAGCCCCAGCATTTT
TRBV5-6,-,TRBJ1-3,-,CASSLNPSQRTIYF,TGTGCCAGCAGCTTGAACCCCAGCCAGAGGACCATATATTTT
TRBV5-6,TRBD1,TRBJ1-3,-,CASSLVGDRGNTIYF,TGTGCCAGCAGCTTGGTCGGGGACAGGGGAAACACCATATATTTT
TRBV11-2,TRBD2,TRBJ2-7,-,CASSAPSLAGFSYEQYF,TGTGCCAGCAGCGCCCCTTCGCTAGCGGGTTTCTCCTACGAGCAGTACTTC
TRBV24-1,TRBD1,TRBJ1-2,-,CATRSTGEHYGYTF,TGTGCCACCAGGTCGACAGGGGAGCACTATGGCTACACCTTC
TRBV19,TRBD2,TRBJ2-2,-,CASSTSVSGRFMNTGELFF,TGTGCCAGTAGTACCAGCGTTAGCGGGAGATTTATGAACACCGGGGAGCTGTTTTTT
TRBV6-5,TRBD1,TRBJ1-2,-,CASRTGTDYGYTF,TGTGCCAGCAGGACTGGGACAGACTATGGCTACACCTTC
TRBV5-1,TRBD2,TRBJ2-1,-,CASRAGGPNEQFF,TGCGCCAGCAGAGCGGGAGGGCCTAATGAGCAGTTCTTC
TRBV5-1,-,TRBJ1-1,once,CASSLLETEAFF,TGCGCCAGCAGCTTGTTAGAAACTGAAGCTTTCTTT
TRBV5-1,-,TRBJ1-1,-,CASSYTGFGNTEAFF,TGCGCCAGCAGCTATACAGGGTTTGGGAACACTGAAGCTTTCTTT
TRBV7-2,-,TRBJ1-4,-,CASTTRGRNEKLFF,TGTGCCAGCACCACAAGGGGTCGTAATGAAAAACTGTTTTTT
TRBV12-3/TRBV12-4,-,TRBJ2-1,-,CASGWDFPSEQFF,TGTGCCAGCGGGTGGGACTTCCCCAGTGAGCAGTTCTTC
TRBV7-9,-,TRBJ2-1,-,CASSLTGSSYNEQFF,TGTGCCAGCAGCTTAACAGGGAGCTCCTACAATGAGCAGTTCTTC
TRBV28,TRBD1,TRBJ1-4,-,CASSAGQVEKLFF,TGTGCCAGCAGTGCGGGACAGGTTGAAAAACTGTTTTTT
TRBV6-5,-,TRBJ2-1,few,CASSYSTAGYNEQFF,TGTGCCAGCAGTTACTCGACCGCGGGTTACAATGAGCAGTTCTTC
TRBV11-3,-,TRBJ1-1,-,CASSLQGGTEAFF,TGTGCCAGCAGCTTACAAGGAGGCACTGAAGCTTTCTTT
TRBV10-2,TRBD1,TRBJ1-2,-,CASSQGTEVYGYTF,TGCGCCAGCAGTCAGGGGACAGAGGTATATGGCTACACCTTC
TRBV10-2,TRBD2,TRBJ2-1,once,CASRDLAGRYNEQFF,TGCGCCAGCAGGGATCTAGCGGGCCGATACAATGAGCAGTTCTTC
TRBV10-1,TRBD1,TRBJ1-2,once,CASSGDRVSGYTF,TGCGCCAGCAGTGGGGACAGGGTCTCTGGCTACACCTTC
TRBV13,TRBD1,TRBJ2-1,-,CASSLLSGTGGAHEQFF,TGTGCCAGCAGCTTGCTTTCCGGGACAGGGGGCGCCCATGAGCAGTTCTTC
TRBV6-5,-,TRBJ2-7,once,CASKAAPYEQYF,TGTGCCAGCAAGGCAGCGCCCTACGAGCAGTACTTC
TRBV6-5,TRBD2,TRBJ2-3,-,CASSPGTRDTDTQYF,TGTGCCAGCAGTCCCGGGACTAGGGACACAGATACGCAGTATTTT
TRBV7-8,TRBD1,TRBJ1-1,once,CASSTGQGDTEAFF,TGTGCCAGCAGCACCGGACAGGGAGATACTGAAGCTTTCTTT
TRBV7-6,TRBD2,TRBJ2-7,-,CASSTLTAGAAEQYF,TGTGCCAGCAGCACTCTAACGGCGGGAGCTGCTGAGCAGTACTTC
TRBV30,TRBD1,TRBJ2-7,-,CAWRGGQGGTYEQYF,TGTGCCTGGAGGGGAGGACAGGGAGGCACCTACGAGCAGTACTTC
TRBV6-5,TRBD1,TRBJ1-1,-,CASSFRDRVTEAFF,TGTGCCAGCAGTTTCCGGGACAGGGTCACTGAAGCTTTCTTT
TRBV7-2,TRBD1,TRBJ1-2,-,CASSLVGQGNYGYTF,TGTGCCAGCAGCTTAGTAGGACAGGGGAACTATGGCTACACCTTC
TRBV4-2,-,TRBJ2-2,-,CASSQSGVGELFF,TGTGCCAGCAGCCAGTCCGGGGTCGGGGAGCTGTTTTTT
TRBV18,-,TRBJ1-1,-,CASSPGQNTEAFF,TGTGCCAGCTCACCCGGACAGAACACTGAAGCTTTCTTT
TRBV7-2,TRBD2,TRBJ2-3,-,CASSLGTSGSVGTDTQYF,TGTGCCAGCAGCCTCGGGACTAGCGGGAGTGTGGGCACAGATACGCAGTATTTT
TRBV5-1,TRBD2,TRBJ2-5,-,CASSRQLAGDGETQYF,TGCGCCAGCAGCCGGCAGCTAGCGGGGGACGGGGAGACCCAGTACTTC
TRBV29-1,TRBD1,TRBJ1-4,once,CSVRQGVGEKLFF,TGCAGCGTTAGACAGGGGGTGGGTGAAAAACTGTTTTTT
TRBV27,-,TRBJ2-5,-,CASIEETQYF,TGTGCCAGCATTGAGGAGACCCAGTACTTC
TRBV7-6,TRBD1,TRBJ2-2,-,CASSLAGGGITGELFF,TGTGCCAGCAGCTTAGCAGGGGGCGGAATCACCGGGGAGCTGTTTTTT
TRBV19,TRBD2,TRBJ2-5,-,CASSMAGGPETQYF,TGTGCCAGTAGTATGGCGGGAGGGCCGGAGACCCAGTACTTC
TRBV5-1,TRBD2,TRBJ2-7,-,CASSLLASGSTWSYEQYF,TGCGCCAGCAGCTTGCTGGCTAGCGGGAGCACTTGGTCCTACGAGCAGTACTTC
TRBV6-5,TRBD2,TRBJ2-7,-,CASRGGLAGSDEQYF,TGTGCCAGCAGGGGGGGACTAGCGGGAAGTGACGAGCAGTACTTC
TRBV24-1,-,TRBJ1-2,-,CATSGGTLGQRFTYGYTF,TGTGCCACCAGCGGGGGAACTTTGGGGCAGCGTTTTACCTATGGCTACACCTTC
TRBV11-2,TRBD1,TRBJ2-7,-,CASSITPGGYEQYF,TGTGCCAGCAGCATAACACCAGGGGGCTACGAGCAGTACTTC
TRBV19,TRBD1,TRBJ1-2,-,CASYTTGDDYGYTF,TGTGCCAGTTATACTACAGGGGACGACTATGGCTACACCTTC